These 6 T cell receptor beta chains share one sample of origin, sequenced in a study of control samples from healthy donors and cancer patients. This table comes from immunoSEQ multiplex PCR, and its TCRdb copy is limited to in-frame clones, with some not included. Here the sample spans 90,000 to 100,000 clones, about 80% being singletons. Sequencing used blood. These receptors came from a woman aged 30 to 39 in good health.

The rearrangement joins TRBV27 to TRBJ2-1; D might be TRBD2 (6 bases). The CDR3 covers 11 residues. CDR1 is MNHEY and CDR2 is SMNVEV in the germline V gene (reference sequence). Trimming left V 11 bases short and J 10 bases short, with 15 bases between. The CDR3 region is CAAGTYGEQFF. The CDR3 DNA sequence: TGTGCCGCGGGGACTTACGGGGAGCAGTTCTTC.

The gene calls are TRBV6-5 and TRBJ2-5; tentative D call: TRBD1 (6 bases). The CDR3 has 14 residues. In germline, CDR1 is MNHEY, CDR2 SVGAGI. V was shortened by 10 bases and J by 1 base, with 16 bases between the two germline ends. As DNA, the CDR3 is TGTGCCACCCTCTATGGACAGTTCCAAGAGACCCAGTACTTC. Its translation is CATLYGQFQETQYF.

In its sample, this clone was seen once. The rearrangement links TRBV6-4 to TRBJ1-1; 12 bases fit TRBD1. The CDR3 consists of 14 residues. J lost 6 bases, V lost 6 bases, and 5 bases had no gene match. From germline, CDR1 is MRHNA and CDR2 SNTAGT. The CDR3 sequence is CASRTGTGGSEAFF. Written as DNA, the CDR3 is TGTGCCAGCAGGACCGGGACAGGGGGCTCTGAAGCTTTCTTT.

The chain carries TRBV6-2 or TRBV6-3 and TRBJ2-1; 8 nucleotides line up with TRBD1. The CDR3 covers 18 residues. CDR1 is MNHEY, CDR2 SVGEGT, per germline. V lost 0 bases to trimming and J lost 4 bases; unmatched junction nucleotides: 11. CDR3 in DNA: TGTGCCAGCAGTTACTCCCGACAGGGGCTCCCCCAATACAATGAGCAGTTCTTC. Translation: CASSYSRQGLPQYNEQFF.

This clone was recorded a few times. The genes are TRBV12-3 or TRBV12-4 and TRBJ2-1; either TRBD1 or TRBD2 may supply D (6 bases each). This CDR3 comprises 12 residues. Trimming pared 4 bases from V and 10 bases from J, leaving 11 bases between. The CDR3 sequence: CASSYPGAEQFF. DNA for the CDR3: TGTGCCAGCAGTTACCCGGGGGCGGAGCAGTTCTTC.

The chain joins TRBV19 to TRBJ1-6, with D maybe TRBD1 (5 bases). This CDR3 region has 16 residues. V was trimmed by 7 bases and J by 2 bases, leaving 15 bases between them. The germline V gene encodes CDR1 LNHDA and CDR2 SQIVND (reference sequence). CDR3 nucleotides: TGTGCCAGTACCTGGACCGGGGGTGCCTATAATTCACCCCTCCACTTT. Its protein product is CASTWTGGAYNSPLHF.